This T cell receptor (beta chain) appears in the sequencing data of a study of T-cell reconstitution after alpha-beta-depleted transplantation in children. Overall study findings and caveats: Several hundred expanded graft clones reportedly gave rise to the alpha-beta T cells present about two months after transplant.

This CDR3 has 16 residues. CDR1 and CDR2 (germline): SNHLY, FYNNEI. The V segment lost 4 bases and the J segment 1 base; nucleotides outside the gene matches: 5. A TCRbeta library incorporating unique molecular identifiers was prepared. TCRdb re-called the PCR reads through MiXCR, storing one row per CDR3 protein. The table has 200,000 or so distinct CDR3 sequences, 6.6% seen once; the top ten hold 5.5% to 6.5%. At least ten counts were recorded for this clonotype. Its antigen is undetermined. This chain links TRBV2 with TRBJ2-3; 10 nucleotides match TRBD2. This sequence was found in a boy between 2 and 10 years old with acute lymphoblastic leukemia, due to receive a stem cell transplant. The specimen was PBMCs, collected before TCRalphabeta/CD19-depleted stem cell transplant. The CDR3 sequence: CASSVLAGARTDTQYF. The CDR3 DNA follows: TGTGCCAGCAGTGTGCTAGCGGGGGCACGCACAGATACGCAGTATTTT. The full variable domain, in which reference TRBV2 and TRBJ2-3 provide the parts outside the CDR3, is EPEVTQTPSHQVTQMGQEVILRCVPISNHLYFYWYRQILGQKVEFLVSFYNNEISEKSEIFDDQFSVERPDGSNFTLKIRSTKLEDSAMYFCASSVLAGARTDTQYFGPGTRLTVL.